This TCR beta chain was found in a study of T cells in localized non-small cell lung cancer. This CDR3 has 13 amino acids. V was clipped by 3 bases and J by 0 bases, with 3 bases between them. Germline CDR1 and CDR2: SGHAT and FQNNGV. Broader study findings: When the top 100 tumor clones were examined, a median approximately 59 of them also appeared in the adjacent lung, which was paired and uninvolved. Compared with tumor, uninvolved adjacent lung displayed greater T cell clonality, ranking highest overall.

Sequencing used immunoSEQ multiplex PCR; TCRdb keeps in-frame clones, though not all of them. The table includes under 12,000 clones, roughly 82% detected once. As to this clone: Its antigen is unidentified.

The clonotype originates from a female donor older than 55 with stage II lung adenocarcinoma. The specimen comprised peripheral blood mononuclear cells, sampled before any cancer treatment. The gene calls are TRBV11-2 and TRBJ2-1; D remains unclear. The CDR3: CASSLSSYNEQFF. The DNA for the CDR3 is TGTGCCAGCAGCTTGAGCTCCTACAATGAGCAGTTCTTC.